The sequence of this T cell receptor beta chain was determined in a study of regulatory T cells in long-lasting Graves disease. Germline CDR1 reads MNHEY; CDR2 reads SMNVEV (reference sequence). Trimming cost V 7 bases and J 6 bases; bases outside gene matches: 8. The CDR3 has 15 amino acids. Findings and caveats of the study: TCR diversity was lower in persistent Graves' patients than in newly diagnosed ones. Favoring TRBV28, TRBJ1-2 and TRBJ2-5 was a feature seen in persistent disease.

Arm-PCR of CDR3 regions and iRepertoire HTBI primers were used to build TCR beta libraries. MiXCR was run by TCRdb on the multiplex PCR reads, yielding one entry per CDR3 protein. The profile shows 650,000 to 850,000 distinct CDR3 sequences, about 32% of them singletons. Only a few counts were recorded for this clonotype. Antigen unknown. Time point meaning: persistent/refractory GD, antithyroid drugs over 5 years with positive TRAb. After RNA was extracted from PBMCs, the TCR library was made from it. This chain links TRBV27 with TRBJ1-4, with 10 bases identical to TRBD1. The sequence derives from a female donor with Graves disease. Specimen: peripheral blood mononuclear cells (PBMCs), collected when the disease was refractory, from a patient treated with antithyroid drugs. The CDR3 sequence is CASTDRGAGYEKLFF. DNA of the CDR3: TGTGCCAGCACGGACAGGGGGGCTGGTTATGAAAAACTGTTTTTT. Together with reference TRBV27 and TRBJ1-4, the CDR3 gives the full variable domain: EAQVTQNPRYLITVTGKKLTVTCSQNMNHEYMSWYRQDPGLGLRQIYYSMNVEVTDKGDVPEGYKVSRKEKRNFPLILESPSPNQTSLYFCASTDRGAGYEKLFFGSGTQLSVL.